The text below deals with one TCR beta chain. This same CDR3 is encoded by further DNA sequences in the sample. These data come from a study of control samples from healthy donors and cancer patients. The CDR3 length is 11 residues. V was pared by 5 bases and J by 1 base, with 3 bases between. Germline V gene sequence: CDR1 PRHDT, CDR2 FYEKMQ (reference sequence). Profiling relied on immunoSEQ multiplex PCR, and the TCRdb table lists in-frame clones only, not all of them. The repertoire holds tens of thousands of clones, with over 65% as singletons. The sequencing sample was made of formalin-fixed, paraffin-embedded tissue. J is TRBJ2-7 and V is TRBV13, with D unclear. This TCR derives from a male donor with melanoma. The CDR3 region is CASSRSYEQYF. The CDR3 bases are TGTGCCAGCAGCCGTTCCTACGAGCAGTACTTC.